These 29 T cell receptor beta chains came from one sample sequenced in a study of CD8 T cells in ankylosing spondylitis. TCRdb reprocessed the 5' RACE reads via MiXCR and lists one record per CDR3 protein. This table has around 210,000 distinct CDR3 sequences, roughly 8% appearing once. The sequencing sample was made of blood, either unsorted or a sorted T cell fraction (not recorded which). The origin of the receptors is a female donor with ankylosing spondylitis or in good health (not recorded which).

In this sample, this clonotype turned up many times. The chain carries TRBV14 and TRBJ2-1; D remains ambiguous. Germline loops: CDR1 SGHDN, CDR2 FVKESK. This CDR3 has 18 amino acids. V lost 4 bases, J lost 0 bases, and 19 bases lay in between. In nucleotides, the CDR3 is TGTGCCAGCAGCCCCCAAGGGTACGCCTCCTTCTCCTACAATGAGCAGTTCTTC. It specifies CASSPQGYASFSYNEQFF.

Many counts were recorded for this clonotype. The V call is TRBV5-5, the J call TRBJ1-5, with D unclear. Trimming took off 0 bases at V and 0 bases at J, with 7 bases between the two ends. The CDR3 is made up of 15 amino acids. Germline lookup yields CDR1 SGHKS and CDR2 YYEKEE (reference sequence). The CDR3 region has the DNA TGTGCCAGCAGCTTGGAGTGGACTAGCAATCAGCCCCAGCATTTT. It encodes CASSLEWTSNQPQHF.

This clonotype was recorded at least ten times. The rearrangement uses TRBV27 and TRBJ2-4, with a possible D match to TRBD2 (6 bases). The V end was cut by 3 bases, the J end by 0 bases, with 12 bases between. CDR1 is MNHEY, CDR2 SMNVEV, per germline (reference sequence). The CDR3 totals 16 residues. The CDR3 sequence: CASSLGGGIAKNIQYF. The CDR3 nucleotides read TGTGCCAGCAGTTTGGGGGGAGGAATAGCCAAAAACATTCAGTACTTC.

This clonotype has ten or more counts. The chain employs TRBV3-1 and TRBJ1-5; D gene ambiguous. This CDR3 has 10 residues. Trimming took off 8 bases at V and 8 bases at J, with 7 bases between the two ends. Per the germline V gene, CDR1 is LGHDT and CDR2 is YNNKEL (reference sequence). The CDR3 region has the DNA TGTGCCAGCGGACCTGAGCCCCAGCATTTT. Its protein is CASGPEPQHF. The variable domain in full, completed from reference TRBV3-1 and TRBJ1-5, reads DTAVSQTPKYLVTQMGNDKSIKCEQNLGHDTMYWYKQDSKKFLKIMFSYNNKELIINETVPNRFSPKSPDKAHLNLHINSLELGDSAVYFCASGPEPQHFGDGTRLSIL.

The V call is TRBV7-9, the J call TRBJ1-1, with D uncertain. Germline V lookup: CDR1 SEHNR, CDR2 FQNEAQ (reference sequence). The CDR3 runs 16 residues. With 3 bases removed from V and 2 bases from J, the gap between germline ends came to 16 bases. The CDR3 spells CASSFSSWTQNTEAFF. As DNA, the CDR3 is TGTGCCAGCAGCTTTAGCTCTTGGACCCAAAACACTGAAGCTTTCTTT.

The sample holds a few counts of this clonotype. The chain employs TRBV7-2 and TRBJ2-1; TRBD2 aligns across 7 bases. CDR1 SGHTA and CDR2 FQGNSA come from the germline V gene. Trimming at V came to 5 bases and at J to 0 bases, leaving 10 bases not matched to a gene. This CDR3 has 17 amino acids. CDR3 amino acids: CASSQRRGGSSYNEQFF. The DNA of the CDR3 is TGTGCCAGCAGCCAGCGGAGGGGCGGGAGCTCCTACAATGAGCAGTTCTTC.

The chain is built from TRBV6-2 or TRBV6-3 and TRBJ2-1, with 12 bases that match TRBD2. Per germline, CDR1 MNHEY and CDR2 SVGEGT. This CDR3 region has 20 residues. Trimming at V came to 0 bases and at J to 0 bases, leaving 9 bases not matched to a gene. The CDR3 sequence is CASSYSPRTSGKSSYNEQFF. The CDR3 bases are TGTGCCAGCAGTTACTCCCCCCGGACTAGCGGGAAAAGCTCCTACAATGAGCAGTTCTTC.

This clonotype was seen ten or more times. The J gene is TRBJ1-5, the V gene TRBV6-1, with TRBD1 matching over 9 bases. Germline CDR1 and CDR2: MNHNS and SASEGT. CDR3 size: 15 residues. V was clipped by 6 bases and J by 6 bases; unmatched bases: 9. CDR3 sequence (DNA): TGTGCCAGCAGAAGACAGGGGGAAGTAGGTCAGCCCCAGCATTTT. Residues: CASRRQGEVGQPQHF.

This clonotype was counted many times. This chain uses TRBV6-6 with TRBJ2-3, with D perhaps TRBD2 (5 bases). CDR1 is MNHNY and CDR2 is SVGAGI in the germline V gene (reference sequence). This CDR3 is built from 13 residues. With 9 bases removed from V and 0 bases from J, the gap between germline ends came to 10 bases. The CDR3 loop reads CASGSASTDTQYF. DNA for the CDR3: TGTGCCAGTGGTAGCGCCAGCACAGATACGCAGTATTTT.

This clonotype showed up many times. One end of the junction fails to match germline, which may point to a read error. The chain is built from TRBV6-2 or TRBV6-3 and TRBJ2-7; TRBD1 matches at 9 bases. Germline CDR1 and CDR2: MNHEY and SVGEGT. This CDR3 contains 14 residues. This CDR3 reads CASSRDRAAWELNF. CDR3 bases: TGTGCCAGCAGCCGGGACAGGGCGGCATGGGAGCTTAACTTC.

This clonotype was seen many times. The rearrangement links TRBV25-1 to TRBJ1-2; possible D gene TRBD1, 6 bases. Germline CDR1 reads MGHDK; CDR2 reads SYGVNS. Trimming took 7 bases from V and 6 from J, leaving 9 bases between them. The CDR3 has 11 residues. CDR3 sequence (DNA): TGTGCCAGCAACCCAGGGGATGGCTACACCTTC. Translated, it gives CASNPGDGYTF.

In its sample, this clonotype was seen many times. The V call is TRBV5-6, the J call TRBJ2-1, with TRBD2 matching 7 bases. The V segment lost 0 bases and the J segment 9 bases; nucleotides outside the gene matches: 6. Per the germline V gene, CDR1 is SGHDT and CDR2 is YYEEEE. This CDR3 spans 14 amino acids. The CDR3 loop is CASSLGLAASEQFF. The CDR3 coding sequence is TGTGCCAGCAGCTTGGGGCTAGCGGCCAGTGAGCAGTTCTTC.

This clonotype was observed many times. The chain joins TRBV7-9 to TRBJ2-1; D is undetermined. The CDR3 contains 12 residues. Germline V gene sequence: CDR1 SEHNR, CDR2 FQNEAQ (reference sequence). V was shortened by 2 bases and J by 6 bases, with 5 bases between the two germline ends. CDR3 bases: TGTGCCAGCAGCTTAACCCCCAATGAGCAGTTCTTC. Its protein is CASSLTPNEQFF.

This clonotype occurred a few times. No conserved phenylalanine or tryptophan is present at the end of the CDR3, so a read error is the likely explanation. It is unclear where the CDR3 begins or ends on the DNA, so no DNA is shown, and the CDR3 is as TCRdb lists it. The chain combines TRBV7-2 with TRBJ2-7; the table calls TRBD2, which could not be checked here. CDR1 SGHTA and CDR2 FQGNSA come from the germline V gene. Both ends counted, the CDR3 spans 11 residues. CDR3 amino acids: CASSLDGGNSP.

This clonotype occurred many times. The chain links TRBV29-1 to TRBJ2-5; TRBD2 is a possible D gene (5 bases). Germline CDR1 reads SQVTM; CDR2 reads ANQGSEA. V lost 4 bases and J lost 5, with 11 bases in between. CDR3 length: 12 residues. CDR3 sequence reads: CSVAMSGETQYF. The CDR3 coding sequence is TGCAGCGTTGCGATGTCGGGGGAGACCCAGTACTTC. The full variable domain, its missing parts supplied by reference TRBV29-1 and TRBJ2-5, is SAVISQKPSRDICQRGTSLTIQCQVDSQVTMMFWYRQQPGQSLTLIATANQGSEATYESGFVIDKFPISRPNLTFSTLTVSNMSPEDSSIYLCSVAMSGETQYFGPGTRLLVL.

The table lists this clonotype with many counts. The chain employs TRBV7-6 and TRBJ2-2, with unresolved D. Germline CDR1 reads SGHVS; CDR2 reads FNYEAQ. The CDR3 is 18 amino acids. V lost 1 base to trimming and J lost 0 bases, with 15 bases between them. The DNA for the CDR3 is TGTGCCAGCAGCTTAGGCCGCGATGGGGTCCCGAACACCGGGGAGCTGTTTTTT. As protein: CASSLGRDGVPNTGELFF.

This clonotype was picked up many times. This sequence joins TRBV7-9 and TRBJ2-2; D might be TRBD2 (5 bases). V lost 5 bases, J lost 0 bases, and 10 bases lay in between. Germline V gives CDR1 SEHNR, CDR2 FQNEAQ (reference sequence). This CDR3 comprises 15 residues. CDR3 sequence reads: CASSREGTNTGELFF. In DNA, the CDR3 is TGTGCCAGCAGCCGGGAAGGCACGAACACCGGGGAGCTGTTTTTT.

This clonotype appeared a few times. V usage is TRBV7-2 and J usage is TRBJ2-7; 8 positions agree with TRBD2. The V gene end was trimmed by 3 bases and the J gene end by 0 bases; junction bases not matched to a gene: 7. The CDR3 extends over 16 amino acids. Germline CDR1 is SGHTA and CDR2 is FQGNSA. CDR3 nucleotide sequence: TGTGCCAGCAGCTTGCAAAGCGGGAGTGTCTCCTACGAGCAGTACTTC. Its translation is CASSLQSGSVSYEQYF.

CDR3 bases: TGTGCCAGCTCCTGGGGCAACTACAGGGCCTACAATGAGCAGTTCTTC. The encoded protein is CASSWGNYRAYNEQFF. The chain is built from TRBV7-9 and TRBJ2-1, with D possibly TRBD1 on 6 matching bases. The V gene lost 8 bases and the J gene lost 2 bases, with 19 bases spanning the gap. Germline CDR1 is SEHNR and CDR2 is FQNEAQ (reference sequence). CDR3 length equals 16 residues.

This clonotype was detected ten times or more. CDR3: CSAKIGITYEQYF. In DNA form, the CDR3 reads TGCAGTGCTAAAATTGGTATCACCTACGAGCAGTACTTC. The chain is built from TRBV20-1 and TRBJ2-7; no definite D call. The germline V gene has CDR1 DFQATT and CDR2 SNEGSKA (reference sequence). V was clipped by 4 bases and J by 2 bases, with 12 bases between them. The CDR3 is 13 residues long.

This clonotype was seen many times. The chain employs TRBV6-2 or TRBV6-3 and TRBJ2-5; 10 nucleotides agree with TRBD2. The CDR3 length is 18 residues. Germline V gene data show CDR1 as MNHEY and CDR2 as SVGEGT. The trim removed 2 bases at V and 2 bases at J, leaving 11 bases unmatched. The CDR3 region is CASSYRLAGVSGQETQYF. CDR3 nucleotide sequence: TGTGCCAGCAGTTACCGGCTAGCGGGAGTATCCGGGCAAGAGACCCAGTACTTC.

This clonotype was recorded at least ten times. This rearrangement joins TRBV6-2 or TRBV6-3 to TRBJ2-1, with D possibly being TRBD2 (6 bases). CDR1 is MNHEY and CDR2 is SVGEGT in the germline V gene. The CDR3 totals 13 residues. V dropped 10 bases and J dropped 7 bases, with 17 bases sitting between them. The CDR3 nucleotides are TGTGCCACCCGGGACTCGAAGGGGAATGAGCAGTTCTTC. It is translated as CATRDSKGNEQFF.

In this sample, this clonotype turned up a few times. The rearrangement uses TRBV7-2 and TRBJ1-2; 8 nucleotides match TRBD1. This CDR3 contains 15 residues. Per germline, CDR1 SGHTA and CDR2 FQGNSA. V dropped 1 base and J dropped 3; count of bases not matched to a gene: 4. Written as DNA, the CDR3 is TGTGCCAGCAGCTTAGAGATGACAGGGGACTATGGCTACACCTTC. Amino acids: CASSLEMTGDYGYTF.

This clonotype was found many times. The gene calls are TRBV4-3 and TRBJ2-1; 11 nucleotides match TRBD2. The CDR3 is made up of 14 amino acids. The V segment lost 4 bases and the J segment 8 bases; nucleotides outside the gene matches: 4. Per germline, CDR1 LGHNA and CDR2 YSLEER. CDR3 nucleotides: TGCGCCAGCAGCCTGACTAGCGGGACAGATGAGCAGTTCTTC. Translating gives CASSLTSGTDEQFF.

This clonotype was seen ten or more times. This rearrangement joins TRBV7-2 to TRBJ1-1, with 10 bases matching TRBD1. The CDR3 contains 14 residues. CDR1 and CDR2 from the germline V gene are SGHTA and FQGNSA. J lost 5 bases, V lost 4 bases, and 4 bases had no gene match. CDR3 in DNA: TGTGCCAGCAGCTCGACAGGGGGCCTTACTGAAGCTTTCTTT. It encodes CASSSTGGLTEAFF. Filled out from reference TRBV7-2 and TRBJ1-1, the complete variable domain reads GAGVSQSPSNKVTEKGKDVELRCDPISGHTALYWYRQSLGQGLEFLIYFQGNSAPDKSGLPSDRFSAERTGGSVSTLTIQRTQQEDSAVYLCASSSTGGLTEAFFGQGTRLTVV.

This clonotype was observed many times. The CDR3 loop is CSASPEQETQYF. CDR3 sequence (DNA): TGCAGTGCTAGCCCCGAGCAAGAGACCCAGTACTTC. V usage is TRBV20-1 and J usage is TRBJ2-5; D remains ambiguous. The V end lost 3 bases, the J end lost 2 bases, and 7 bases lay between the germline ends. From germline, CDR1 is DFQATT and CDR2 SNEGSKA (reference sequence). The CDR3 spans 12 residues.

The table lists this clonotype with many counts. CDR3: CASSRGLFPYEQYF. In DNA, the CDR3 is TGTGCCAGCAGCAGGGGACTGTTTCCCTACGAGCAGTACTTC. The rearrangement uses TRBV5-5 and TRBJ2-7; perhaps TRBD2 as D (6 bases). Germline CDR1 is SGHKS and CDR2 is YYEKEE (reference sequence). The CDR3 sequence is 14 residues long. V lost 4 bases and J 2 bases, leaving 13 bases between the germline ends.

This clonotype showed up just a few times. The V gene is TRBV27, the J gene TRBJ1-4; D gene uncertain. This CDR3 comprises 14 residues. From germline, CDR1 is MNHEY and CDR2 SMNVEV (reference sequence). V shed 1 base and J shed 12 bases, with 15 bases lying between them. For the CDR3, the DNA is TGTGCCAGCAGTTTATTTGACCCCCAGGACGAACTGTTTTTT. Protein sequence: CASSLFDPQDELFF.

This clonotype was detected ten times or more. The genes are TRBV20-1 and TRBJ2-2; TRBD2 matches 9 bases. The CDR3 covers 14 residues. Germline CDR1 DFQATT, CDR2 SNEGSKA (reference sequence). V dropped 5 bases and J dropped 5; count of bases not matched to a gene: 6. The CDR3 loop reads CSAGGRAQTGELFF. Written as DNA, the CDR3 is TGCAGTGCTGGCGGGAGGGCCCAAACCGGGGAGCTGTTTTTT.